A single count supports the clone carrying this T cell receptor beta chain. The sample originates from a study of blood T cell repertoires in COVID-19. Study summary: T cells, B-cell-depleted T cells, or PBMCs provided the cDNA or gDNA that served as material.

V was cut by 4 bases and J by 0 bases, with 16 bases left in between. The CDR3 is 16 amino acids. Germline CDR1 and CDR2: GTSNPN and SVGIG (reference sequence). The protocol was immunoSEQ multiplex PCR, while the TCRdb copy is restricted to in-frame clones and leaves out a portion. The sample shows approximately 300,000 clones, nearly 90% of them seen only once. Everyone who took part was roughly 18 to 89 years old, and they came from about two dozen US areas. Participant-reported clinical history was the basis for cohort assignment. The sequence was collected from a woman aged 30 to 39 who had recovered from COVID-19. The rearrangement uses TRBV30 and TRBJ1-5, with unresolved D. The sequenced sample was PBMCs or T cells enriched from blood (not recorded which). The CDR3 DNA sequence: TGTGCCTGGAATACTGGAGGGCGGGATAGCAATCAGCCCCAGCATTTT. As protein: CAWNTGGRDSNQPQHF.